A selection of T cell receptor beta chains follows, all from one sample in a study of T-cell reconstitution after alpha-beta-depleted transplantation in children. MiXCR, run by TCRdb on the PCR reads, gives a single entry per CDR3 protein. The sample includes around 16,000 distinct CDR3 sequences, around 4.9% seen only once; the top ten take under 8.5%. This specimen consisted of PBMCs, obtained before TCRalphabeta/CD19-depleted stem cell transplant. The receptor set was obtained from a boy aged 10-17 years with acute lymphoblastic leukemia, due to receive a stem cell transplant. Each CDR3 is given with its conserved first and last residue. The D gene is left open where the match is weak. The size entry is marked missing in some rows and otherwise reads once, few, many or a size class.

clone_size	j_call	d_call	v_call	cdr3_nt	cdr3_aa
many	TRBJ2-5	NA	TRBV7-3	TGTGCCAGCAGCTTATCGGGGGCGAAAGAGACCCAGTACTTC	CASSLSGAKETQYF
many	TRBJ2-7	NA	TRBV7-9	TGTGCCAGCAGCTCAACCCCGGCAGGATGGTACGAGCAGTACTTC	CASSSTPAGWYEQYF
many	TRBJ1-5	NA	TRBV19	TGTGCCAGTAGTACGTCAGTTCAGGGGAATCAGCCCCAGCATTTT	CASSTSVQGNQPQHF
many	TRBJ1-6	NA	TRBV3-1	TGTGCCAGCAGCCGACAAGACAGCCTTCAGAATTCACCCCTCCACTTT	CASSRQDSLQNSPLHF
many	TRBJ2-1	NA	TRBV6-2/TRBV6-3	TGTGCCAGCGGTAGCGTCCTCTCCTACAATGAGCAGTTCTTC	CASGSVLSYNEQFF
many	TRBJ2-7	TRBD1	TRBV7-2	TGTGCCAGCAGCTTGGACAGGGAGTTGGAGCAGTACTTC	CASSLDRELEQYF
medium-sized	TRBJ2-1	TRBD2	TRBV20-1	TGCAGTGCTAGAGATAACCCTCCACCGGGGGGGGGGTACAATGAGCAGTTCTTC	CSARDNPPPGGGYNEQFF
medium-sized	TRBJ2-3	NA	TRBV11-2	TGTGCCAGCAGCATCTCGCGGGCGGGCACAGATACGCAGTATTTT	CASSISRAGTDTQYF
many	TRBJ2-3	NA	TRBV7-3	TGTGCCAGCAGCTTTAGCGGTTACACAGATACGCAGTATTTT	CASSFSGYTDTQYF
many	TRBJ1-5	NA	TRBV5-6	TGTGCCAGCAGCTTGTTGGGGTATAGCAATCAGCCCCAGCATTTT	CASSLLGYSNQPQHF
many	TRBJ1-1	NA	TRBV7-9	TGTGCCAGCAGCCCCGGAGGGGTAACTGAAGCTTTCTTT	CASSPGGVTEAFF
few	TRBJ2-7	TRBD2	TRBV7-2	TGTGCCAGCAGCTTAGGGGGGACTAGCGGGAGCTACGAGCAGTACTTC	CASSLGGTSGSYEQYF
NA	TRBJ1-5	NA	TRBV6-1	TGTGCCAGCAGCCCGCTGCAGGATAGCAATCAGCCCCAGCATTTT	CASSPLQDSNQPQHF